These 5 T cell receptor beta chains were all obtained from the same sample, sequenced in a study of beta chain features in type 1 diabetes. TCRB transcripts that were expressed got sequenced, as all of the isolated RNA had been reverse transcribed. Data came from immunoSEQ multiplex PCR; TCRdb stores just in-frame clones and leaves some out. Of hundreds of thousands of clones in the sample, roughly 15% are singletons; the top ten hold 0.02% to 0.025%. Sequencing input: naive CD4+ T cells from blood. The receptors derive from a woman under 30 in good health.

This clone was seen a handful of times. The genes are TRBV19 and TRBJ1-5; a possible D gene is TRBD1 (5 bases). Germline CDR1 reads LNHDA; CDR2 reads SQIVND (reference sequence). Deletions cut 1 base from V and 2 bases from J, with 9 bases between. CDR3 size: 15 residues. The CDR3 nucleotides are TGTGCCAGTAGTATAGGCAGGGTGGGCAATCAGCCCCAGCATTTT. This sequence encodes CASSIGRVGNQPQHF.

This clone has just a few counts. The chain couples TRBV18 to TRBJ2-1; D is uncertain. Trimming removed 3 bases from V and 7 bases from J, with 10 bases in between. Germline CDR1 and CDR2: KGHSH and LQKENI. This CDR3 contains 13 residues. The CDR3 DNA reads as TGTGCCAGCTCACCGAACTTTATGAATGAGCAGTTCTTC. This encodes CASSPNFMNEQFF.

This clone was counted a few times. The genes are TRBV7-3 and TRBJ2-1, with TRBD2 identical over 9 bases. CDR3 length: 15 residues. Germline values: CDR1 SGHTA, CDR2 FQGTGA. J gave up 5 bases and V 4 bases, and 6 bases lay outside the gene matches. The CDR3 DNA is TGTGCCAGCAGCTCCGGGACTAGCCGACACAATGAGCAGTTCTTC. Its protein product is CASSSGTSRHNEQFF.

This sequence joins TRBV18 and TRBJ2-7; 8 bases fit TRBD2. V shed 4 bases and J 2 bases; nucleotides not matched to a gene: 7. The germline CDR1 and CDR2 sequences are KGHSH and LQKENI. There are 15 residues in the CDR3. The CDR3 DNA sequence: TGTGCCAGCTCACGGGGACTAGGGATACCCTACGAGCAGTACTTC. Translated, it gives CASSRGLGIPYEQYF.

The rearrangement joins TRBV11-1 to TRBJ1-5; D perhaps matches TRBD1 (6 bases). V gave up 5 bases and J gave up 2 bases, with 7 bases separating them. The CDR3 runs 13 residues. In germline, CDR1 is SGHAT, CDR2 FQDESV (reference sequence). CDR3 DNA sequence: TGTGCCAGCAGCCGGACAGGCAATCAGCCCCAGCATTTT. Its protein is CASSRTGNQPQHF.